This T cell receptor (beta chain) appears in the sequencing data of a study of graft-versus-host responses after intestinal transplantation. Overall study context: Multivisceral, liver-intestinal, or isolated intestinal transplants were performed in recipients. The whole recipient group had anti-thymocyte globulin induction followed by tacrolimus and steroids for two to four years.

Notes on this clone: Its antigen is not identified. Other DNA sequences in the sample encode the same CDR3.

The CDR3 sequence is 21 residues long. V was shortened by 2 bases and J by 0 bases, with 29 bases between the two germline ends. CDR1 SGDLS and CDR2 YYNGEE come from the germline V gene. Sequencing was performed with immunoSEQ multiplex PCR; in TCRdb, only in-frame clones are kept and a portion is missing. The sample contains about 50,000 clones, about 90% of which appear only once. The receptor's source is a human donor who was the organ donor for an intestinal transplant. The starting material was unstimulated CD4+ T cells sorted from spleen or lymph node cells, obtained before transplant. J is TRBJ1-2 and V is TRBV9, with D tentatively TRBD1 (6 bases). The CDR3 loop reads CASSVGEERRDTPSTNYGYTF. The CDR3 region has the DNA TGTGCCAGCAGCGTTGGAGAGGAAAGGCGGGACACTCCATCAACTAACTATGGCTACACCTTC.